This entry describes one T cell receptor (beta chain). Its antigen is unknown. Germline is not matched at one junction end, which may reflect a read error. The data were taken from a study of identical twins. Points from the study as a whole: For out-of-frame beta sequences, excess twin sharing was weaker.

cDNA molecules carried unique molecular identifiers, and template switching added a universal primer site. TCRdb recomputed calls from the 5' RACE reads with MiXCR, one row per CDR3 protein. The table shows around 690,000 distinct CDR3 sequences, with around 20% occurring only once. The CDR3 extends over 15 amino acids. In germline, CDR1 is SGHRS, CDR2 YFSETQ. The same data also contributed to another study, on T cells expressing NK-cell markers. That source reports: The eight sequenced donors comprised seven who were HCMV-seropositive and one who was seronegative.

This chain joins TRBV5-1 and TRBJ2-2; a weak D match, TRBD1 (6 bases). Sequencing used PBMCs. The source is a woman aged 18-29 years in good health. The CDR3 DNA sequence: TGCGCCAGCAACTTGGACAGAGTGGGCACCGGGGAGCTGTTTTTT. This translates into CASNLDRVGTGELFF.